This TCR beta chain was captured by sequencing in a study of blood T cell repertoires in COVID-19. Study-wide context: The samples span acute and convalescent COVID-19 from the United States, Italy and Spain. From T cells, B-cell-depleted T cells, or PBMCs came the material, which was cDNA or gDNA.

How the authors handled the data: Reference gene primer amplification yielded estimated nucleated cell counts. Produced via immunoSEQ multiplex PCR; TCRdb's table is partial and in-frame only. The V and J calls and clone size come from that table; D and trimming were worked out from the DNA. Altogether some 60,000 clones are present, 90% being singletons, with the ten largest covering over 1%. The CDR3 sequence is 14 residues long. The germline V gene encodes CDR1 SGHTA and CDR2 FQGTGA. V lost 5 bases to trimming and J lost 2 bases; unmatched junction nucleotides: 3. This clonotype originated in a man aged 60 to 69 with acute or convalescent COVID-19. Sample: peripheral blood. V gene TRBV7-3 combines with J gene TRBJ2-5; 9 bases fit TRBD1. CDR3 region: CASSPGQGQETQYF. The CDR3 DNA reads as TGTGCCAGCAGCCCAGGACAGGGGCAAGAGACCCAGTACTTC.